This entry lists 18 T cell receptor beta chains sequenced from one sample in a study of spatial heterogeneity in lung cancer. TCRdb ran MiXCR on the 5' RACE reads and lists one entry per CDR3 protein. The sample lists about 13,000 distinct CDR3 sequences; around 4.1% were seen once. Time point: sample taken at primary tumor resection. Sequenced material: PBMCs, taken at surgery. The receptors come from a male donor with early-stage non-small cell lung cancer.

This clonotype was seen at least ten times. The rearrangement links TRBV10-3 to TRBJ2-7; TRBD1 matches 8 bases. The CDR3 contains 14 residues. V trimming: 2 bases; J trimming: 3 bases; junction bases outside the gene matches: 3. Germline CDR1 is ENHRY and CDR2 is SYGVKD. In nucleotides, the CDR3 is TGTGCCATCAGTGAGCAAGGACAGGGCTACGAGCAGTACTTC. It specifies CAISEQGQGYEQYF.

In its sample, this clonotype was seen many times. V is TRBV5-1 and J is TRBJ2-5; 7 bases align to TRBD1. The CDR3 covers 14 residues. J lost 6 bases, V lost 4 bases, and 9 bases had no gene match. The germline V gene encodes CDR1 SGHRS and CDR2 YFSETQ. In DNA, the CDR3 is TGCGCCAGCAGCGTTACAGGGGTTAGACAGACCCAGTACTTC. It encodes CASSVTGVRQTQYF.

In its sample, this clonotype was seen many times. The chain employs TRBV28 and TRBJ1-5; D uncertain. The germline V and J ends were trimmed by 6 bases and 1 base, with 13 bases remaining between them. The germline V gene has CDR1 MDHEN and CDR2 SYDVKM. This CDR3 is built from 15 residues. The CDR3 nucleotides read TGTGCCAGCAGCCTCTGGGTGGACAGCAATCAGCCCCAGCATTTT. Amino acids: CASSLWVDSNQPQHF.

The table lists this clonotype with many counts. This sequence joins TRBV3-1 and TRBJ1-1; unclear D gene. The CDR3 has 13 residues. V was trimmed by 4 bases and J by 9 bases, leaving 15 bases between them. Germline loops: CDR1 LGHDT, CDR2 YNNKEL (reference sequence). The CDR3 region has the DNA TGTGCCAGCAGCCCAAGGCTGGGTCTTCAAGCTTTCTTT. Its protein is CASSPRLGLQAFF.

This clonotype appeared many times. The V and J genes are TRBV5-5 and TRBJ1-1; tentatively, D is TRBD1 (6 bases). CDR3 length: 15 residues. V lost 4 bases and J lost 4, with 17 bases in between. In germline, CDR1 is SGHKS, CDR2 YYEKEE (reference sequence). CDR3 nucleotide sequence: TGTGCCAGCAGCCTCACAGGGTCTTTTGGCACTGAAGCTTTCTTT. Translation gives CASSLTGSFGTEAFF.

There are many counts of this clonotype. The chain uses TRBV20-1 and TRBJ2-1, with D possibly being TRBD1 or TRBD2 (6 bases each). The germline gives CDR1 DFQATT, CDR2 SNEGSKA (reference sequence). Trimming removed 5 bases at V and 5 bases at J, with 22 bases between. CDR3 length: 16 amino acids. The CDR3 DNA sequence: TGCAGTGCTCTAGGGGGACTCCTGACGTACGACAATGAGCAGTTCTTC. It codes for CSALGGLLTYDNEQFF.

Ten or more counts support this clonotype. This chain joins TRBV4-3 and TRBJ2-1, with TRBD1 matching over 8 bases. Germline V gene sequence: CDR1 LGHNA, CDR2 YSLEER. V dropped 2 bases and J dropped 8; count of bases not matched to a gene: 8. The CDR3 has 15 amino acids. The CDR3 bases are TGCGCCAGCAGCCAACGGGCCAGGGGGCAGGATGAGCAGTTCTTC. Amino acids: CASSQRARGQDEQFF.

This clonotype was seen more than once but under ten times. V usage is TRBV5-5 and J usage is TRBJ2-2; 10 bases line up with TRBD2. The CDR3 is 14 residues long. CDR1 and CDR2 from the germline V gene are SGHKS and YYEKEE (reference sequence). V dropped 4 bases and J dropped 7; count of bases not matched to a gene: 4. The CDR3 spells CASSSLAGVGELFF. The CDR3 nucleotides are TGTGCCAGCAGCAGCCTAGCGGGAGTCGGGGAGCTGTTTTTT.

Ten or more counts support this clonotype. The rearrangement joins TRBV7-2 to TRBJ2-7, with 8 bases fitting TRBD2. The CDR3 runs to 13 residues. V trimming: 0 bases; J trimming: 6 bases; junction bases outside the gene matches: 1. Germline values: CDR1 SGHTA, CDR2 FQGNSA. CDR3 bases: TGTGCCAGCAGCTTAGCCCTAGCGGGCGAGCAGTACTTC. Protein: CASSLALAGEQYF.

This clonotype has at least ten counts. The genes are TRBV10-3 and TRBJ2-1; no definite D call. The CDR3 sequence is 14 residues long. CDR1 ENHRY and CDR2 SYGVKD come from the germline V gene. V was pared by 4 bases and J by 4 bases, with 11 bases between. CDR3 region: CAISGGSQYNEQFF. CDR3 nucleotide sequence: TGTGCCATCAGTGGAGGTAGCCAATACAATGAGCAGTTCTTC.

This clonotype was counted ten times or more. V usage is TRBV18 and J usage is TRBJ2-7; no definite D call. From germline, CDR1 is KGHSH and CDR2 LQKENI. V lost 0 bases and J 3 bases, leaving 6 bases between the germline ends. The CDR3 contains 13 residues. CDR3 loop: CASSPPAIYEQYF. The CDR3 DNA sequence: TGTGCCAGCTCACCACCGGCAATCTACGAGCAGTACTTC.

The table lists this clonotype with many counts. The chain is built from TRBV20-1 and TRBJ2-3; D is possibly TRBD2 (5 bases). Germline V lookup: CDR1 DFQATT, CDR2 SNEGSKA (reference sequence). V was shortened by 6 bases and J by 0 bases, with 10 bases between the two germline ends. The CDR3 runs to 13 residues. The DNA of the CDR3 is TGCAGTGCGCAGAGAGGGAGCACAGATACGCAGTATTTT. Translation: CSAQRGSTDTQYF.

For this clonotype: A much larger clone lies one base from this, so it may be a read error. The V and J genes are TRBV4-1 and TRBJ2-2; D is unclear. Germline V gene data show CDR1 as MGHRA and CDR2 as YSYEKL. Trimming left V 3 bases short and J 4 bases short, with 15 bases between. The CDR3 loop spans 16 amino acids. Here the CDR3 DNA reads TGCGCCAGCAGCCATGTCGGAAGGCTTGGCACCGGGGAGCTGTTTTTT. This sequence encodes CASSHVGRLGTGELFF.

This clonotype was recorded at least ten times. CDR3 protein: CASSPGLAGAMREQYF. The CDR3 bases are TGTGCCAGCAGCCCCGGACTAGCGGGAGCGATGCGCGAGCAGTACTTC. The chain uses TRBV11-2 and TRBJ2-7; 13 nucleotides align to TRBD2. Trimming at V came to 5 bases and at J to 6 bases, leaving 10 bases not matched to a gene. The CDR3 extends over 16 amino acids. Germline CDR1 reads SGHAT; CDR2 reads FQNNGV.

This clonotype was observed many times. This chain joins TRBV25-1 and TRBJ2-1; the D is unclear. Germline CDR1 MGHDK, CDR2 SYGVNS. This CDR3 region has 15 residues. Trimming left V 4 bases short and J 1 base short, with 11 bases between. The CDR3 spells CASSARMSSYNEQFF. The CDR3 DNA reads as TGTGCCAGCAGTGCCCGAATGTCATCCTACAATGAGCAGTTCTTC.

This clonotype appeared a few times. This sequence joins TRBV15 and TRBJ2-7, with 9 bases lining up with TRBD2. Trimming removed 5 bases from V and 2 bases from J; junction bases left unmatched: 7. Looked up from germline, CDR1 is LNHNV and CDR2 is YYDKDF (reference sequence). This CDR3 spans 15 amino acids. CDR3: CATSAAGLATYEQYF. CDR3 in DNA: TGTGCCACCAGCGCAGCGGGACTAGCAACCTACGAGCAGTACTTC.

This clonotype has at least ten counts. CDR3 nucleotide sequence: TGTGCCAGCGGGAGTGGGGTGGCAGGGTCCCTACGAGGGCAGTACTTC. Its translation is CASGSGVAGSLRGQYF. The chain is built from TRBV27 and TRBJ2-7; tentatively, D is TRBD1 or TRBD2 (5 bases each). Trimming took off 8 bases at V and 9 bases at J, with 29 bases between the two ends. CDR3 length equals 16 residues. CDR1 MNHEY and CDR2 SMNVEV come from the germline V gene (reference sequence).

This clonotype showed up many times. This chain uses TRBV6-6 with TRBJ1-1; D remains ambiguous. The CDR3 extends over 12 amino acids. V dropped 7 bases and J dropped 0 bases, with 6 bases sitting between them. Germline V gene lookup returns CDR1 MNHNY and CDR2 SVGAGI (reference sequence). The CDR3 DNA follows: TGTGCCAGCATAGCAGTGAACACTGAAGCTTTCTTT. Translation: CASIAVNTEAFF.